This TCR beta chain was sequenced during a study of T cells in Graves' hyperthyroidism and ophthalmopathy. General study findings and limits: A model of 13 V-J pairs discriminated ophthalmopathy from stable hyperthyroidism.

The V and J ends lost 3 bases and 1 base respectively, with 14 bases between them. Germline V gene lookup returns CDR1 SGHNT and CDR2 YYREEE (reference sequence). CDR3 length equals 15 residues. RNA transcripts served as the template for amplifying TCR beta CDR3 regions. First-round RT-PCR with HTBI primers amplified the TCR CDR3 region. Each CDR3 protein gets one entry after TCRdb re-called the multiplex PCR reads with MiXCR. The sample lists roughly 580,000 distinct CDR3 sequences; roughly 13% were seen once. A note on this clonotype: The antigen is unknown.

The chain employs TRBV5-4 and TRBJ2-7; no firm D call. The sample comprised blood. This clonotype was sampled from a woman younger than 45 with Graves' hyperthyroidism that later progressed to Graves' ophthalmopathy. DNA for the CDR3: TGTGCCAGCAGCTCAGGAGTACCCGGTTCCTACGAGCAGTACTTC. It is translated as CASSSGVPGSYEQYF. The complete variable domain, with remaining parts taken from reference TRBV5-4 and TRBJ2-7, reads ETGVTQSPTHLIKTRGQQVTLRCSSQSGHNTVSWYQQALGQGPQFIFQYYREEENGRGNFPPRFSGLQFPNYSSELNVNALELDDSALYLCASSSGVPGSYEQYFGPGTRLTVT.